This TCR beta chain is drawn from a study of shared clonotypes between healthy human individuals. Findings and caveats of the study: Among donors, sharing of clonotypes was expected to be affected by sequencing depth. Although depth was large, rarefaction showed that sequencing of the sorted subsets was incomplete.

Of note for this clone: What it recognizes is unknown.

J lost 4 bases, V lost 4 bases, and 6 bases had no gene match. The CDR3 is 15 residues long. Germline CDR1 and CDR2: SGHRS and YFSETQ. Using immunoSEQ multiplex PCR, the repertoire was profiled, and TCRdb retains in-frame clones only, with some absent. The sample lists approximately 1,500,000 clones; under 99% were seen once. The investigators split CD4+ cells into a CD45RA+ naive subset and a CD45RA-negative memory subset. The source is a man aged 25-40 years in good health. Sequencing was performed on naive CD4+ T cells sorted from blood. Subset defined: CD45RA+ positively selected. The chain is built from TRBV5-1 and TRBJ2-2; 8 positions agree with TRBD1. CDR3 bases: TGCGCCAGCAGCAGGGACAGGCTAACCACCGGGGAGCTGTTTTTT. Translating it yields CASSRDRLTTGELFF.